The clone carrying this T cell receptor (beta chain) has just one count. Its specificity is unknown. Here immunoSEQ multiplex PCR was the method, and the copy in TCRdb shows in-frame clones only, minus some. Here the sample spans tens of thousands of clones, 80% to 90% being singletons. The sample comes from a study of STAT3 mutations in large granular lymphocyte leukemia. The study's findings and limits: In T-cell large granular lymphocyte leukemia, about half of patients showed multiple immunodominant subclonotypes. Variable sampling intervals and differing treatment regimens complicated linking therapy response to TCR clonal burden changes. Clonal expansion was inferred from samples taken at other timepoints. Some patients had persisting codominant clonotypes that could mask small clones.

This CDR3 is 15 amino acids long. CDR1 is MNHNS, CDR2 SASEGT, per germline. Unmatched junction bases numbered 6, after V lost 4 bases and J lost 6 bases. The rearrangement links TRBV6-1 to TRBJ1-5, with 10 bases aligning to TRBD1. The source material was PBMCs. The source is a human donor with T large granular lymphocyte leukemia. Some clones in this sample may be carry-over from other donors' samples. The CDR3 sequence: CASSVTGTGVQPQHF. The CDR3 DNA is TGTGCCAGCAGTGTAACCGGGACAGGGGTTCAGCCCCAGCATTTT.